These 12 T cell receptor beta chains were all obtained from the same sample, sequenced in a study of blood T cells in healthy people across ages. A sample-barcoded 5' primer and a J-beta primer mix were used in a second PCR of about 7 to 12 cycles. A single record per CDR3 protein comes from TCRdb applying MiXCR to the 5' RACE reads. The sample carries 1,500,000 or so distinct CDR3 sequences, 35% to 45% recorded once. Material: blood. Receptor source: a woman younger than 35 in good health.

The chain employs TRBV7-2 and TRBJ2-5; maybe TRBD1 (5 bases). Deletions cut 1 base from V and 11 bases from J, with 23 bases between. Germline V CDR1 and CDR2: SGHTA, FQGNSA. The CDR3 has 16 residues. CDR3 residues: CASSLVGRSLGREQYF. In DNA, the CDR3 is TGTGCCAGCAGCTTAGTTGGCAGGAGTCTGGGGCGTGAGCAGTACTTC.

V gene TRBV27 combines with J gene TRBJ2-7; D remains ambiguous. There are 13 residues in the CDR3. The V end was cut by 5 bases, the J end by 3 bases, with 11 bases between. Germline V gives CDR1 MNHEY, CDR2 SMNVEV (reference sequence). The CDR3: CASSPGRFYEQYF. Written as DNA, the CDR3 is TGTGCCAGCAGTCCCGGACGGTTCTACGAGCAGTACTTC.

This clonotype was found a few times. A junction end diverges from the germline sequence, so it may reflect a read error. The chain combines TRBV7-6 with TRBJ1-2; D may be TRBD1 (6 bases). The length of the CDR3 is 15 residues. Germline values: CDR1 SGHVS, CDR2 FNYEAQ. CDR3 sequence: CASSLSNRVGYGYTF. The CDR3 bases are TGTGCCAGCAGCCTCAGTAACAGGGTTGGCTATGGCTACACCTTT.

The rearrangement uses TRBV20-1 and TRBJ2-5; D gene ambiguous. The CDR3 covers 13 residues. V gave up 3 bases and J gave up 4 bases, with 12 bases separating them. CDR1 and CDR2 (germline): DFQATT, SNEGSKA (reference sequence). Here the CDR3 reads CSARVTRVETQYF. DNA for the CDR3: TGCAGTGCTAGGGTAACAAGGGTAGAGACCCAGTACTTC.

V usage is TRBV4-3 and J usage is TRBJ1-1; TRBD1 might be the D (6 bases). Germline V gives CDR1 LGHNA, CDR2 YSLEER. This CDR3 contains 15 residues. V was cut by 3 bases and J by 2 bases, with 13 bases left in between. The CDR3 DNA reads as TGCGCCAGCAGCCATAAACAGGGTCACAACACTGAAGCTTTCTTT. Its protein is CASSHKQGHNTEAFF.

The chain combines TRBV2 with TRBJ1-1; maybe TRBD1 (6 bases). The CDR3 totals 13 residues. Germline assignment: CDR1 SNHLY and CDR2 FYNNEI. Trimming stripped 11 bases from V and 0 bases from J, with 13 bases between. CDR3 protein: CAETGYMNTEAFF. The CDR3 nucleotides read TGTGCCGAAACAGGGTATATGAACACTGAAGCTTTCTTT.

This clonotype was seen a few times. The V and J genes are TRBV2 and TRBJ1-5, with D unresolved. This CDR3 is 12 amino acids long. Trimming removed 8 bases from V and 7 bases from J, with 12 bases in between. Per the germline V gene, CDR1 is SNHLY and CDR2 is FYNNEI. The CDR3 reads CASAQTLQPQHF. DNA of the CDR3: TGTGCCAGCGCTCAGACGTTGCAGCCCCAGCATTTT. The whole variable domain, remainder taken from reference TRBV2 and TRBJ1-5, is EPEVTQTPSHQVTQMGQEVILRCVPISNHLYFYWYRQILGQKVEFLVSFYNNEISEKSEIFDDQFSVERPDGSNFTLKIRSTKLEDSAMYFCASAQTLQPQHFGDGTRLSIL.

The chain joins TRBV6-5 to TRBJ1-2; TRBD1 matches 7 bases. V gave up 5 bases and J gave up 3 bases; unmatched junction bases: 3. Germline CDR1 and CDR2: MNHEY and SVGAGI. There are 13 residues in the CDR3. CDR3 loop: CASSDRVDYGYTF. Here the CDR3 DNA reads TGTGCCAGCAGTGACAGGGTGGACTATGGCTACACCTTC.

J is TRBJ2-1 and V is TRBV7-2, with unresolved D. The J call is uncertain, as TRBJ2-7 better fits the DNA end. Germline V CDR1 and CDR2: SGHTA, FQGNSA. The CDR3 is 15 residues long. CDR3 sequence: CASSLDGYSYNEQYF. CDR3 DNA: TGTGCCAGCAGCTTAGATGGATACTCCTACAATGAGCAGTACTTC.

The J gene is TRBJ2-1, the V gene TRBV20-1; 11 nucleotides line up with TRBD2. The germline CDR1 and CDR2 sequences are DFQATT and SNEGSKA (reference sequence). The CDR3 has 13 residues. Germline trimming cut 5 bases from V and 8 bases from J; bases unmatched to any gene: 5. DNA for the CDR3: TGCAGTGCTTTAGCGGGGGGGCCGGATGAGCAGTTCTTC. This translates into CSALAGGPDEQFF.

The rearrangement joins TRBV11-1 to TRBJ2-6; tentative D call: TRBD1 (5 bases). V lost 1 base, J lost 1 base, and 23 bases lay in between. CDR1 SGHAT and CDR2 FQDESV come from the germline V gene (reference sequence). This CDR3 contains 21 residues. The DNA of the CDR3 is TGTGCCAGCAGCTTAGGGGCTTGGGGCCTCAGGACCAATTCTGGGGCCAACGTCCTGACTTTC. This gives the protein CASSLGAWGLRTNSGANVLTF.

This clonotype appeared a few times. A much bigger clone sits one base away, suggesting this may be a read error. The V call is TRBV7-2, the J call TRBJ2-5; 12 bases agree with TRBD2. The J call may be in error: the DNA end matches TRBJ2-7 better. Germline CDR1 is SGHTA and CDR2 is FQGNSA. The CDR3 extends over 14 amino acids. The CDR3, as DNA: TGTGCCAGCAGCCCGGGACTAGCGGGCTGCGAGCAGTACTTC. Its translation is CASSPGLAGCEQYF.